A selection of T cell receptor beta chains follows, all from one sample in a study of T cell changes during pregnancy in multiple sclerosis. This table comes from immunoSEQ multiplex PCR, and its TCRdb copy is limited to in-frame clones, with some not included. The table has fewer than 25,000 clones, around 90% seen once. Sequenced here: CD8+ T cells from peripheral blood mononuclear cells, sampled in the third trimester of pregnancy. Receptors were obtained from a female donor in good health, enrolled as a control in a pregnancy study. CDR3s include the opening cysteine and the closing phenylalanine or tryptophan. Fields, in order: J gene, V gene, D gene, CDR3 protein, CDR3 DNA. D genes are given only for firm matches.

TRBJ1-1,TRBV7-9,NA,CASSWGGGEPEAFF,TGTGCCAGCAGCTGGGGGGGCGGGGAGCCTGAAGCTTTCTTT
TRBJ1-1,TRBV15,TRBD1,CATSIDRGLAEAFF,TGTGCCACCAGCATTGACAGGGGGCTCGCTGAAGCTTTCTTT
TRBJ2-7,TRBV27,TRBD2,CASRLTASGGEQYF,TGTGCCAGCAGATTGACTGCTAGCGGGGGAGAGCAGTACTTC
TRBJ1-1,TRBV5-5,NA,CASSLRGAEAFF,TGTGCCAGCAGCCTCCGGGGGGCTGAAGCTTTCTTT
TRBJ1-5,TRBV28,NA,CASSIVGGHAQPQHF,TGTGCCAGCAGTATCGTCGGGGGGCATGCTCAGCCCCAGCATTTT
TRBJ2-7,TRBV7-9,TRBD1,CASRRPQGAFYEQYF,TGTGCCAGCAGAAGGCCCCAGGGGGCTTTCTACGAGCAGTACTTC
TRBJ2-2,TRBV7-7,TRBD2,CASSLRTSGPNTGELFF,TGTGCTAGCAGCCTCCGGACTAGCGGCCCGAACACCGGGGAGCTGTTTTTT
TRBJ2-7,TRBV5-5,TRBD1,CASSFTGGSDEQYF,TGTGCCAGCAGCTTCACAGGGGGCTCCGACGAGCAGTACTTC
TRBJ2-5,TRBV7-8,TRBD2,CASSLVASGGAGQETQYF,TGTGCCAGCAGCTTAGTGGCTAGCGGGGGGGCCGGGCAAGAGACCCAGTACTTC
TRBJ2-3,TRBV6-5,NA,CASSYSTRRDTQYF,TGTGCCAGCAGTTACTCGACTAGGCGAGATACGCAGTATTTT
TRBJ2-7,TRBV7-9,TRBD2,CTTERGISYEQYF,TGTACCACGGAGCGGGGGATATCCTACGAGCAGTACTTC
TRBJ1-3,TRBV6-1,NA,CASSEADPNFSGNTIYF,TGTGCCAGCAGTGAAGCCGATCCCAACTTCTCTGGAAACACCATATATTTT
TRBJ1-2,TRBV28,NA,CASSLLKQQVNYGYTF,TGTGCCAGCAGTTTATTAAAACAGCAAGTTAACTATGGCTACACCTTC
TRBJ2-1,TRBV7-8,TRBD2,CASSPDRLAGVHEQFF,TGTGCCAGCAGCCCCGATCGACTAGCGGGAGTACATGAGCAGTTCTTC
TRBJ2-2,TRBV25-1,NA,CASSEYRDTGELFF,TGTGCCAGCAGTGAATACAGGGACACCGGGGAGCTGTTTTTT
TRBJ1-5,TRBV7-2,TRBD1,CASSLSDRGYSNQPQHF,TGTGCCAGCAGCTTGTCAGACAGGGGATATAGCAATCAGCCCCAGCATTTT
TRBJ1-2,TRBV2,TRBD1,CASIQTGGGFGYTF,TGTGCCAGCATTCAGACAGGGGGAGGATTTGGCTACACCTTC
TRBJ2-5,TRBV28,TRBD1,CASSLCKPGTGGFSWQETQYF,TGTGCCAGCAGTTTATGCAAACCTGGGACAGGGGGGTTTTCGTGGCAAGAGACCCAGTACTTC
TRBJ1-2,TRBV5-1,TRBD1,CASSLGQGAPGYTF,TGCGCCAGCAGTCTGGGACAGGGGGCGCCGGGCTACACCTTC
TRBJ2-5,TRBV27,NA,CASSSGPDRKQETQYF,TGTGCCAGCAGTAGTGGCCCCGACAGAAAACAAGAGACCCAGTACTTC
TRBJ2-1,TRBV25-1,NA,CASSERVGSSYNEQFF,TGTGCCAGCAGTGAACGGGTCGGGAGCTCCTACAATGAGCAGTTCTTC
TRBJ1-3,TRBV18,NA,CASSPPIRQWTGNTIYF,TGTGCCAGCTCACCACCGATTCGACAGTGGACTGGAAACACCATATATTTT
TRBJ2-1,TRBV13,NA,CASSFSGNNEQFF,TGTGCCAGCAGCTTTTCGGGTAACAATGAGCAGTTCTTC